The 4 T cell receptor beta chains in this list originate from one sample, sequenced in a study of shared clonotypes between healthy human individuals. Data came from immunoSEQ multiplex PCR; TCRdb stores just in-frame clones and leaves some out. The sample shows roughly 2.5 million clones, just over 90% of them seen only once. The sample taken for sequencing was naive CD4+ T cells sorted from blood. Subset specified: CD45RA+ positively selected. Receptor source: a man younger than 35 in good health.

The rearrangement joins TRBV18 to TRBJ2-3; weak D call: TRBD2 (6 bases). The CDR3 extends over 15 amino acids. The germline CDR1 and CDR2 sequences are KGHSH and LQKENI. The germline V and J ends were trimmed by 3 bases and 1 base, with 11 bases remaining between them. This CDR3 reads CASSPMASGTDTQYF. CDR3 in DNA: TGTGCCAGCTCACCCATGGCTAGCGGCACAGATACGCAGTATTTT.

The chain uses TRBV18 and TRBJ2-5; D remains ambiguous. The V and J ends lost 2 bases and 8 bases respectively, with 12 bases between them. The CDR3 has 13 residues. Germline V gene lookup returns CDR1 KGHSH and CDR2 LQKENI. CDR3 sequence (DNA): TGTGCCAGCTCACCATCGGATTCCGGTACCCAGTACTTC. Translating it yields CASSPSDSGTQYF.

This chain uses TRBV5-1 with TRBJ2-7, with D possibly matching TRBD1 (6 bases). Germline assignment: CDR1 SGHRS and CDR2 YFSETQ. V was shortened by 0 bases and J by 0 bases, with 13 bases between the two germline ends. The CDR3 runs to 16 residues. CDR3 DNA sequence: TGCGCCAGCAGCTTGGGAGGTGGCAGGGGCTCCTACGAGCAGTACTTC. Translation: CASSLGGGRGSYEQYF.

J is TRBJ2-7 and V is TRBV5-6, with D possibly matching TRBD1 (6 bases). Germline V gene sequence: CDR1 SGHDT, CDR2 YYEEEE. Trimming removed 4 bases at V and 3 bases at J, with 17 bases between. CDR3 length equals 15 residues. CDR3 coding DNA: TGTGCCAGCAGCGCCACAGGGACCTGGAGCTACGAGCAGTACTTC. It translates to CASSATGTWSYEQYF.